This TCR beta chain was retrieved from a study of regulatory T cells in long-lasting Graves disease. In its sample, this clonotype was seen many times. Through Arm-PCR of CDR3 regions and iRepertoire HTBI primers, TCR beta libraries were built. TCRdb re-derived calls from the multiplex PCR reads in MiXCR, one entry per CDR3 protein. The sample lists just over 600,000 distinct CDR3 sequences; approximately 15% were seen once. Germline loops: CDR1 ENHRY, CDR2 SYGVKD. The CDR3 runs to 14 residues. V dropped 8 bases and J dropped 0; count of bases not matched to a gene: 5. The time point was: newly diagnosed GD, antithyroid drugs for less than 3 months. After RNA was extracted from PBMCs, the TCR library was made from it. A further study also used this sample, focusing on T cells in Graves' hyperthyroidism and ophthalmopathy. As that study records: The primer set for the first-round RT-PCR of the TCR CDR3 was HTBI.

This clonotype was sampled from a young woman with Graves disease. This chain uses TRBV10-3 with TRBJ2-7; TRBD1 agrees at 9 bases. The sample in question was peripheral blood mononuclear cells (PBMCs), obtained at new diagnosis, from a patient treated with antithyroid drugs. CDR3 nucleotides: TGTGCCATCGGGAAGGACAGGGGCTCCTACGAGCAGTACTTC. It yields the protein CAIGKDRGSYEQYF.